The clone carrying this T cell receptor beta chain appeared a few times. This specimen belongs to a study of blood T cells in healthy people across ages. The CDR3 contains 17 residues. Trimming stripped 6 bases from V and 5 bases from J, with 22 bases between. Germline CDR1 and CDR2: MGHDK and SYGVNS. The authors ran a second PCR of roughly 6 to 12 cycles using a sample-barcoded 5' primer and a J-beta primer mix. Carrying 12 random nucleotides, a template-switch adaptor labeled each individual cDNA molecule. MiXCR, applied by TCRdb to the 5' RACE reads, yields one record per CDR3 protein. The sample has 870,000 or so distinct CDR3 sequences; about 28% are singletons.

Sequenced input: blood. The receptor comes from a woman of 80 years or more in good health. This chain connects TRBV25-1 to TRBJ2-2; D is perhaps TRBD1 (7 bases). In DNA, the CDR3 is TGTGCCAGCAGCCGACAGGGAGGAGGGTGGAGAACCGGGGAGCTGTTTTTT. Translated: CASSRQGGGWRTGELFF.